These 5 T cell receptor beta chains originate from one sample sequenced in a study of blood T cell repertoires in COVID-19. Libraries were prepared by immunoSEQ multiplex PCR; TCRdb keeps only in-frame clonotypes and omits some of them. The profile shows about 160,000 clones, about 88% of them singletons. Sequences were obtained from peripheral blood. The receptors were sampled from a woman aged 80 or over with acute or convalescent COVID-19.

The chain combines TRBV15 with TRBJ1-5; the match to TRBD1 covers 7 bases. Losses at the gene ends were 0 bases for V and 4 bases for J; bases not matched to a gene: 12. Germline values: CDR1 LNHNV, CDR2 YYDKDF (reference sequence). The CDR3 sequence is 18 residues long. CDR3 protein: CATSRDSRMGRGNQPQHF. The CDR3, as DNA: TGTGCCACCAGCAGAGACTCCCGGATGGGCAGGGGGAATCAGCCCCAGCATTTT. Drawing the rest from reference TRBV15 and TRBJ1-5, the complete variable domain is DAMVIQNPRYQVTQFGKPVTLSCSQTLNHNVMYWYQQKSSQAPKLLFHYYDKDFNNEADTPDNFQSRRPNTSFCFLDIRSPGLGDTAMYLCATSRDSRMGRGNQPQHFGDGTRLSIL.

The chain has TRBV12-5 and TRBJ2-7; D gene uncertain. Between the trimmed V and J ends, which lost 0 bases and 5 bases, there was a span of 8 bases. In germline, CDR1 is LGHNT, CDR2 FRNRAP. This CDR3 is built from 13 residues. The CDR3 reads CASGLVLGDEQYF. DNA for the CDR3: TGTGCTAGTGGTTTGGTACTGGGCGACGAGCAGTACTTC.

The V call is TRBV28, the J call TRBJ2-5; 8 bases are shared with TRBD1. The J segment lost 3 bases and the V segment lost 6 bases, leaving 3 bases of the junction unmatched. Germline V gene lookup returns CDR1 MDHEN and CDR2 SYDVKM. This CDR3 comprises 13 residues. The CDR3 spells CASSRTGKETQYF. As DNA, the CDR3 is TGTGCCAGCAGCCGGACAGGGAAAGAGACCCAGTACTTC.

For the CDR3, the DNA is TGTGCCAGCAGCTTAGGAGGCAAGGCAGATACGCAGTATTTT. This sequence encodes CASSLGGKADTQYF. The chain combines TRBV7-6 with TRBJ2-3; D remains unclear. V was shortened by 1 base and J by 4 bases, with 9 bases between the two germline ends. Germline V gene data show CDR1 as SGHVS and CDR2 as FNYEAQ. The CDR3 has 14 amino acids. The full variable domain, rest sourced from reference TRBV7-6 and TRBJ2-3, is GAGVSQSPRYKVTKRGQDVALRCDPISGHVSLYWYRQALGQGPEFLTYFNYEAQQDKSGLPNDRFSAERPEGSISTLTIQRTEQRDSAMYRCASSLGGKADTQYFGPGTRLTVL.

V and J are TRBV7-9 and TRBJ2-3; a weak D match, TRBD2 (6 bases). The CDR3 runs to 14 residues. V lost 11 bases and J lost 2, with 17 bases in between. Germline lookup yields CDR1 SEHNR and CDR2 FQNEAQ (reference sequence). This CDR3 reads CASLVAGLTDTQYF. In DNA, the CDR3 is TGTGCCTCATTGGTGGCGGGGCTCACAGATACGCAGTATTTT.